This T cell receptor (beta chain) was recorded in a study of T cell responses to AZD1222 COVID-19 vaccine. Study results and caveats: It should be noted that donors were predominantly white British and more often female, and clonal diversity was possibly underestimated. Once two AZD1222 doses were given, Spike-specific TCR breadth and depth went up.

Second-dose intervals of approximately 4 or approximately 12 weeks were pooled. Here immunoSEQ multiplex PCR was the method, and the copy in TCRdb shows in-frame clones only, minus some. This table holds approximately 130,000 clones, 80% to 90% found once. As to this clone: Antigen specificity is unknown.

V was clipped by 3 bases and J by 11 bases, with 14 bases between them. The CDR3 spans 13 residues. The source material was peripheral blood, sampled 28 days after the second AZD1222 dose. The genes are TRBV12-3 or TRBV12-4 and TRBJ1-5, with D unresolved. The TCR was taken from an adult who received the AZD1222 COVID-19 vaccine. CDR3 DNA sequence: TGTGCCAGCAGTTTTACAGTTTCTTTGGCCCAGCATTTT. This sequence encodes CASSFTVSLAQHF.